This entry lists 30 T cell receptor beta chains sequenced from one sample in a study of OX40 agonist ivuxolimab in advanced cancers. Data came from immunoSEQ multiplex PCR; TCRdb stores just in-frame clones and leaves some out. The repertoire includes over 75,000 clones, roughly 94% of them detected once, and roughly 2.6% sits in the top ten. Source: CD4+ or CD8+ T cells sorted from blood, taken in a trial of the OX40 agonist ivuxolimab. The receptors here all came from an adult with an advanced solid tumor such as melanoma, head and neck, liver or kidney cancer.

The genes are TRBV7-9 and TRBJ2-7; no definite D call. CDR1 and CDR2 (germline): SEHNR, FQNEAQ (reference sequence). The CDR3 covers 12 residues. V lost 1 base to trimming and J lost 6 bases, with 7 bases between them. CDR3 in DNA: TGTGCCAGCAGCTTAGACGGCACCGAGCAGTACTTC. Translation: CASSLDGTEQYF.

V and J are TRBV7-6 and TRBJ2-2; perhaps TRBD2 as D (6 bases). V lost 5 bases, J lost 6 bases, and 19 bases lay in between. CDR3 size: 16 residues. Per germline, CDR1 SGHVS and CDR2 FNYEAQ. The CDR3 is CASSHTLGRLAGELFF. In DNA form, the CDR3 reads TGTGCCAGCAGCCACACTTTAGGGAGGCTCGCCGGGGAGCTGTTTTTT.

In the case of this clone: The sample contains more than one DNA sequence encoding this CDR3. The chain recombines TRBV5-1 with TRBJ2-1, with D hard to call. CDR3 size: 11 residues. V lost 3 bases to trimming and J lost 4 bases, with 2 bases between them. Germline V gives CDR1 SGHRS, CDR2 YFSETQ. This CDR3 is CASSSYNEQFF. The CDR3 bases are TGCGCCAGCAGCTCTTACAATGAGCAGTTCTTC.

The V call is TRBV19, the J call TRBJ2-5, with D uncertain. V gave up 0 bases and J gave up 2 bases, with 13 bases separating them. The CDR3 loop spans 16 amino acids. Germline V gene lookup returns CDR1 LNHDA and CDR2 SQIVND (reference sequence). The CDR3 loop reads CASSIDRVSDQETQYF. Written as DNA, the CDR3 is TGTGCCAGTAGTATAGATCGAGTGTCAGATCAAGAGACCCAGTACTTC.

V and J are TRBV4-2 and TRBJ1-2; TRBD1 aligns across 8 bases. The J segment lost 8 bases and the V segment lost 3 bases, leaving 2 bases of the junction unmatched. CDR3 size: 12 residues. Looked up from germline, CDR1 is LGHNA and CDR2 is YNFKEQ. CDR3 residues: CASSQTGEGYTF. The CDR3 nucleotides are TGTGCCAGCAGCCAGACAGGGGAGGGCTACACCTTC.

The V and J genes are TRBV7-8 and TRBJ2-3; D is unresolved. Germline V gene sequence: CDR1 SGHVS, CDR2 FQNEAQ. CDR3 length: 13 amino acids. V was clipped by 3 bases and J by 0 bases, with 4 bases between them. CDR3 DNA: TGTGCCAGCAGCTTTGTAAGCACAGATACGCAGTATTTT. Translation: CASSFVSTDTQYF. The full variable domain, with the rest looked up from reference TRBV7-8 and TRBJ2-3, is GAGVSQSPRYKVAKRGQDVALRCDPISGHVSLFWYQQALGQGPEFLTYFQNEAQLDKSGLPSDRFFAERPEGSVSTLKIQRTQQEDSAVYLCASSFVSTDTQYFGPGTRLTVL.

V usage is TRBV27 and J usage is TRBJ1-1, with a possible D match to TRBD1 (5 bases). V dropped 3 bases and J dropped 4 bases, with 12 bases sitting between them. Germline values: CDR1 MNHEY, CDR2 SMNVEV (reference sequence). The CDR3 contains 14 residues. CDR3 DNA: TGTGCCAGCAGTTTCAGGAGGGGCCCCACTGAAGCTTTCTTT. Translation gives CASSFRRGPTEAFF.

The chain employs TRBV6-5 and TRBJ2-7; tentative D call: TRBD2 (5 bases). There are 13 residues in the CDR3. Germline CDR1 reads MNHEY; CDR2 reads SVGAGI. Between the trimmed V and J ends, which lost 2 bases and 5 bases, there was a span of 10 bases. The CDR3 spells CASSYRELDEQYF. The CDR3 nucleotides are TGTGCCAGCAGTTACAGGGAGCTCGACGAGCAGTACTTC.

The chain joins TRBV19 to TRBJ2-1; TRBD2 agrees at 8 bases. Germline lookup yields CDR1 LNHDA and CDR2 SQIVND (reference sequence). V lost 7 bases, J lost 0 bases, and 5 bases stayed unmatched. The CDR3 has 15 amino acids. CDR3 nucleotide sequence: TGTGCCAGTAACCCAGGGACTAGCTCCTACAATGAGCAGTTCTTC. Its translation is CASNPGTSSYNEQFF.

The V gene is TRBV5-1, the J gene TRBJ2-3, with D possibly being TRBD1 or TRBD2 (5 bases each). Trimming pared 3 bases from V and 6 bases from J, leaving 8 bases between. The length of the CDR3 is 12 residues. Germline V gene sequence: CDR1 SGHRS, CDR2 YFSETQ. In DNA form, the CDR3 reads TGCGCCAGCAGCTGGGGGACGGATACGCAGTATTTT. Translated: CASSWGTDTQYF.

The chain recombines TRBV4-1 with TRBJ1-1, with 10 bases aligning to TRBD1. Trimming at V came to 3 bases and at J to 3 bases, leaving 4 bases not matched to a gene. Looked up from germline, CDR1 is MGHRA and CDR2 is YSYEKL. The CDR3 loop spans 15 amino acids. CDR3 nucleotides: TGCGCCAGCAGCCAGTCGACAGGGGGCGACACTGAAGCTTTCTTT. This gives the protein CASSQSTGGDTEAFF.

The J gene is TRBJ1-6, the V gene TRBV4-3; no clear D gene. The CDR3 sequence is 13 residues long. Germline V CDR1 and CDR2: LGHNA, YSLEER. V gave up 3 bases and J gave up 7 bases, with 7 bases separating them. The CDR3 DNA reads TGCGCCAGCAGCCAGGACCACAATTCACCCCTCCACTTT. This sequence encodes CASSQDHNSPLHF.

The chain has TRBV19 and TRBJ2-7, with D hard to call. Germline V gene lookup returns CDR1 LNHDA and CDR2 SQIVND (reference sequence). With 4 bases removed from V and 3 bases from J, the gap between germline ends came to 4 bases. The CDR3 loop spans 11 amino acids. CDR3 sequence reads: CASSTGYEQYF. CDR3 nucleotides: TGTGCCAGTAGTACGGGCTACGAGCAGTACTTC.

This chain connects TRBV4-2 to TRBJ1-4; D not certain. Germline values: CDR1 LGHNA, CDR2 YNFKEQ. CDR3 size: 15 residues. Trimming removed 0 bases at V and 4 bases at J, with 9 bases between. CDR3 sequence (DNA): TGTGCCAGCAGCCAAGAATTCGGCAGTAATGAAAAACTGTTTTTT. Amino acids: CASSQEFGSNEKLFF.

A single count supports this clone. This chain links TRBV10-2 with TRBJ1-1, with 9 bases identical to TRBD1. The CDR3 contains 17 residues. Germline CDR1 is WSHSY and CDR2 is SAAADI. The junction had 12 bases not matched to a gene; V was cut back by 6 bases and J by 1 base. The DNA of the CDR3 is TGCGCCAGCAGGGGGACAGGGTGGAGGCCCCAGAACACTGAAGCTTTCTTT. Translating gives CASRGTGWRPQNTEAFF.

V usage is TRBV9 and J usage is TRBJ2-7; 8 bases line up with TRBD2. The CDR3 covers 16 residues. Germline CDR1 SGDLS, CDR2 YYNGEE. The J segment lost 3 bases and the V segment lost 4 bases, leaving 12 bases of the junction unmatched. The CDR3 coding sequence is TGTGCCAGCAGCCCTTCTGGGAGCGGGGGCTTCTACGAGCAGTACTTC. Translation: CASSPSGSGGFYEQYF.

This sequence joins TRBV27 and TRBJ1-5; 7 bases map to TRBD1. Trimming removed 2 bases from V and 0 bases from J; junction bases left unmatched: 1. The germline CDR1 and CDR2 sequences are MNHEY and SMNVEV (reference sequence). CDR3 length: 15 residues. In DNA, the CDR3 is TGTGCCAGCAGTTTAAACAGGGGTAGCAATCAGCCCCAGCATTTT. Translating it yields CASSLNRGSNQPQHF.

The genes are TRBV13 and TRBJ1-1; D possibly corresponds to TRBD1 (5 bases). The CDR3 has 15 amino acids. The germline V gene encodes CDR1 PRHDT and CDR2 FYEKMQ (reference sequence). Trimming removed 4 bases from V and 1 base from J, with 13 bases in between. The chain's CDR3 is CASSSPGLPNTEAFF. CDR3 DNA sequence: TGTGCCAGCAGCTCCCCGGGACTCCCGAACACTGAAGCTTTCTTT. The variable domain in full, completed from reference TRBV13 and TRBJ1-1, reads AAGVIQSPRHLIKEKRETATLKCYPIPRHDTVYWYQQGPGQDPQFLISFYEKMQSDKGSIPDRFSAQQFSDYHSELNMSSLELGDSALYFCASSSPGLPNTEAFFGQGTRLTVV.

The CDR3 here is CASSDRTGRNQPQHF. The CDR3 DNA reads TGTGCCAGCAGTGACAGGACAGGGCGCAATCAGCCCCAGCATTTT. This sequence joins TRBV2 and TRBJ1-5, with 8 bases that match TRBD1. There are 15 residues in the CDR3. The V gene's germline CDR1 is SNHLY and CDR2 FYNNEI. The J segment lost 2 bases and the V segment lost 3 bases, leaving 3 bases of the junction unmatched. Full variable domain (rest looked up from reference TRBV2 and TRBJ1-5): EPEVTQTPSHQVTQMGQEVILRCVPISNHLYFYWYRQILGQKVEFLVSFYNNEISEKSEIFDDQFSVERPDGSNFTLKIRSTKLEDSAMYFCASSDRTGRNQPQHFGDGTRLSIL.

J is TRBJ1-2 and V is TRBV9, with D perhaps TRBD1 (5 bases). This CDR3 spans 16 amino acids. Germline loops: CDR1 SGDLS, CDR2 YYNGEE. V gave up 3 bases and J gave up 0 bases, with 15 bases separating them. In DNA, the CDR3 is TGTGCCAGCAGCGAATCACCGGGACGGCCTAACTATGGCTACACCTTC. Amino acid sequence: CASSESPGRPNYGYTF. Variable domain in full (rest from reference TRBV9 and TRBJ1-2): DSGVTQTPKHLITATGQRVTLRCSPRSGDLSVYWYQQSLDQGLQFLIQYYNGEERAKGNILERFSAQQFPDLHSELNLSSLELGDSALYFCASSESPGRPNYGYTFGSGTRLTVV.

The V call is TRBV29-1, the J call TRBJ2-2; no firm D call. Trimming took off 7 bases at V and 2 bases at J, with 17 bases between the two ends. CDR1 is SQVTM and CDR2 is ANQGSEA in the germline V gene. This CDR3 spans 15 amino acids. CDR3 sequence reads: CSARHHILNTGELFF. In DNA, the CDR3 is TGCAGCGCACGACACCATATTCTCAACACCGGGGAGCTGTTTTTT.

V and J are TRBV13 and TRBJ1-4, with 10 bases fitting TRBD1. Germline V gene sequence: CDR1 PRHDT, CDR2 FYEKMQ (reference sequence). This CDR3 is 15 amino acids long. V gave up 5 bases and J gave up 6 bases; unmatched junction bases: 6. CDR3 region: CASSASGTGDEKLFF. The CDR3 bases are TGTGCCAGCAGCGCCTCCGGGACAGGGGATGAAAAACTGTTTTTT.

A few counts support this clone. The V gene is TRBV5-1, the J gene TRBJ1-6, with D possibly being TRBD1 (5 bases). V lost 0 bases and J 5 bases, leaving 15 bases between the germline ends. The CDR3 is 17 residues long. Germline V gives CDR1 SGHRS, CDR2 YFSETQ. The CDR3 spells CASSLGDGLGHNSPLHF. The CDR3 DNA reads TGCGCCAGCAGCTTGGGGGACGGCTTAGGTCATAATTCACCCCTCCACTTT.

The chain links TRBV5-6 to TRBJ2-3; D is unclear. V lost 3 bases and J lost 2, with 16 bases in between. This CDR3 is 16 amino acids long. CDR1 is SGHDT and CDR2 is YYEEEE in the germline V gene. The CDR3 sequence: CASSSLQRYYTDTQYF. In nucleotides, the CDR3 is TGTGCCAGCAGCTCACTCCAGAGGTACTACACAGATACGCAGTATTTT. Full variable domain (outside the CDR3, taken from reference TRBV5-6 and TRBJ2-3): DAGVTQSPTHLIKTRGQQVTLRCSPKSGHDTVSWYQQALGQGPQFIFQYYEEEERQRGNFPDRFSGHQFPNYSSELNVNALLLGDSALYLCASSSLQRYYTDTQYFGPGTRLTVL.

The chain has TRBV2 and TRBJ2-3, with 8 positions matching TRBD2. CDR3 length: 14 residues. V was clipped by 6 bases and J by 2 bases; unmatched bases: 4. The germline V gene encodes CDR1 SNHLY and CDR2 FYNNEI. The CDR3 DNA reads TGTGCCAGCAGCGAGCGGGAGATCACAGATACGCAGTATTTT. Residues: CASSEREITDTQYF.

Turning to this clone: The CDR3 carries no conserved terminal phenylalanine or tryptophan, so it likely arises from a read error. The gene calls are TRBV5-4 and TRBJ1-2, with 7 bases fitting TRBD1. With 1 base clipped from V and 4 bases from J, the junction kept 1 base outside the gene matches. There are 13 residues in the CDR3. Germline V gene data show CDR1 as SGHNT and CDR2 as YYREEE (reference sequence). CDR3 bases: TGTGCCAGCAGCTTGAGGGACAGCTATGGCTACACCCTC. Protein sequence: CASSLRDSYGYTL.

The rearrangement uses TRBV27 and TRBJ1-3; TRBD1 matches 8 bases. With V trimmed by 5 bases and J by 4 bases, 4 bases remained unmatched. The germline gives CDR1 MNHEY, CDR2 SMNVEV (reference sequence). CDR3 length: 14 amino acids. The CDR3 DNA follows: TGTGCCAGCAGTCTCAGGGGGCTGGGAAACACCATATATTTT. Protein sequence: CASSLRGLGNTIYF.

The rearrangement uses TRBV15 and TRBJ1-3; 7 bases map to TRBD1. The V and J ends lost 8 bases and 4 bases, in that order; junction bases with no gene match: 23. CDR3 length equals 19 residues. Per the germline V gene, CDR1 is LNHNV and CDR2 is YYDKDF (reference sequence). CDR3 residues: CATGRPGQSARYPGNTIYF. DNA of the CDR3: TGTGCCACCGGAAGACCGGGACAGAGTGCACGTTATCCGGGAAACACCATATATTTT.

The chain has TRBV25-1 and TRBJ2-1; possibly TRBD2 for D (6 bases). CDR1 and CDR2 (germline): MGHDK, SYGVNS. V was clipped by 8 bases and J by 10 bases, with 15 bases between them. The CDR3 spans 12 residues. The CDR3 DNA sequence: TGTGCCAGCGGCGGGGCCAGCCGCGAGCAGTTCTTC. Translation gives CASGGASREQFF.

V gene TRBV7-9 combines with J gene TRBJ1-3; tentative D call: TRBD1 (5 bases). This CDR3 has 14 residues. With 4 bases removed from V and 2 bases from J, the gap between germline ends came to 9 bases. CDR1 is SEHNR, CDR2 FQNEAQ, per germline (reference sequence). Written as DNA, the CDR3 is TGTGCCAGCAGCTCCGGGACCGCTGGAAACACCATATATTTT. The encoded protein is CASSSGTAGNTIYF.